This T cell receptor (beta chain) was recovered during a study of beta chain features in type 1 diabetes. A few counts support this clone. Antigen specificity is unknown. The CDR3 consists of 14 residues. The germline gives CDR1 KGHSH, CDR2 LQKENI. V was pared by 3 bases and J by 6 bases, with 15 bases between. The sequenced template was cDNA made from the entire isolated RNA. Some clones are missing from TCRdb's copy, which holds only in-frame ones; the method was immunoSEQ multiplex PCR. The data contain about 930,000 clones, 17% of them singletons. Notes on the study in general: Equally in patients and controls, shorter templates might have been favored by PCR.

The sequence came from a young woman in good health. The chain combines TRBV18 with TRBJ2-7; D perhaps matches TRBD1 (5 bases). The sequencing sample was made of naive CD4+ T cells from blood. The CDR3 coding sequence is TGTGCCAGCTCACCCTTCGACAGCCTAGTCGAGCAGTACTTC. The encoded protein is CASSPFDSLVEQYF.